This TCR beta chain appears in the sequencing data of a study of neurological immune-mediated disorders. This clonotype has ten or more counts. What it binds is unknown. The method for making cDNA was 5'RACE, and it used 10-nucleotide random UMIs. Whenever a sequencing run was performed, it yielded over 180 million TCR-beta sequences from 15-18 subjects. TCRdb re-called the 5' RACE reads with MiXCR, one entry per CDR3 protein. The repertoire has approximately 36,000 distinct CDR3 sequences, around 10% of them found once; the top ten carry around 3.9%. The study's findings and limits: In HTLV-1-associated myelopathy, TCR clonal expansion was greatest, whereas multiple sclerosis had the least, falling below healthy controls.

The time point here: technical triplicate 1. Unsorted libraries were generated from 2 million PBMCs held at -80 degrees C. The receptor was derived from a man between 60 and 70 years old with HTLV-1-associated myelopathy (HAM/TSP). The sequenced sample was PBMCs.

In nucleotides, the CDR3 is TGTGCCATCAGTGAGGGGGGGCGGGACACTGAAGCTTTCTTT. Residues: CAISEGGRDTEAFF. This chain uses TRBV10-3 with TRBJ1-1; D perhaps matches TRBD1 (6 bases). The CDR3 has 14 amino acids. Deletions cut 2 bases from V and 3 bases from J, with 10 bases between. The V gene's germline CDR1 is ENHRY and CDR2 SYGVKD.